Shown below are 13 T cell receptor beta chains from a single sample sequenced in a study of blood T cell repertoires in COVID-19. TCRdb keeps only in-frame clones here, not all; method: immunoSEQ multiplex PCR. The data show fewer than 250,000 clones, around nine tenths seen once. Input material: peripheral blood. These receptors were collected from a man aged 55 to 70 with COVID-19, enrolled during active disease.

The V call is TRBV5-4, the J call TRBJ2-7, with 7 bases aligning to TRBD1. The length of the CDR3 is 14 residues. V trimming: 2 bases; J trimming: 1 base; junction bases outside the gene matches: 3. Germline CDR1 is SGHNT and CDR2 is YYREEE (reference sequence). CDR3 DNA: TGTGCCAGCAGCTTTGGACAGGTTTCCTACGAGCAGTACTTC. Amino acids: CASSFGQVSYEQYF.

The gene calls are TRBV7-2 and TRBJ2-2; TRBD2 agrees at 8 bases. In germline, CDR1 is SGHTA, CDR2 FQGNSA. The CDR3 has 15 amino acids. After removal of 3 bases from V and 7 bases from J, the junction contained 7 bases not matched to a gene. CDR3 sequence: CASSFQRELFGELFF. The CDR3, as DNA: TGTGCCAGCAGCTTTCAGCGGGAGTTGTTCGGGGAGCTGTTTTTT.

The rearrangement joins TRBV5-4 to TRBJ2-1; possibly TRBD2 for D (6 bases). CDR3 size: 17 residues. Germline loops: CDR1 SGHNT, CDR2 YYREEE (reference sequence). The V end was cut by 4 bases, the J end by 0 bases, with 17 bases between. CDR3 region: CASSPEGFRSSYNEQFF. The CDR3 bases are TGTGCCAGCAGCCCGGAGGGGTTTAGGAGCTCCTACAATGAGCAGTTCTTC.

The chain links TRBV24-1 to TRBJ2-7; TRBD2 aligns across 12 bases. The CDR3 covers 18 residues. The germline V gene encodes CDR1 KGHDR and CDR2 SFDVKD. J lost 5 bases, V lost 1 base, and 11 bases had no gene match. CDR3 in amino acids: CATSDLRHTSGRSHEQYF. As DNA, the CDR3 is TGTGCCACCAGTGATTTACGTCATACTAGCGGGAGGTCCCACGAGCAGTACTTC.

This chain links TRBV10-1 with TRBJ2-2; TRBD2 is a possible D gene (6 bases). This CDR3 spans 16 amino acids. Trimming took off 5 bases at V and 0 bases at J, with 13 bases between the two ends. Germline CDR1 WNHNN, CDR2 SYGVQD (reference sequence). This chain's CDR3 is CASSIGLAPNTGELFF. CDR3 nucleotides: TGCGCCAGCAGTATCGGCCTAGCGCCGAACACCGGGGAGCTGTTTTTT.

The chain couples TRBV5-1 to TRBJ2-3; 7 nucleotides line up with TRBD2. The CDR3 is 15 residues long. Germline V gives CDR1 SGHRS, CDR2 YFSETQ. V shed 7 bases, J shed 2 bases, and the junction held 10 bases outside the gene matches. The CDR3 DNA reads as TGCGCCAGCTTCCCCCGGAGCGGGGACACAGATACGCAGTATTTT. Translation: CASFPRSGDTDTQYF. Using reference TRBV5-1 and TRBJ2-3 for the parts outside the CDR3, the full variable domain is KAGVTQTPRYLIKTRGQQVTLSCSPISGHRSVSWYQQTPGQGLQFLFEYFSETQRNKGNFPGRFSGRQFSNSRSEMNVSTLELGDSALYLCASFPRSGDTDTQYFGPGTRLTVL.

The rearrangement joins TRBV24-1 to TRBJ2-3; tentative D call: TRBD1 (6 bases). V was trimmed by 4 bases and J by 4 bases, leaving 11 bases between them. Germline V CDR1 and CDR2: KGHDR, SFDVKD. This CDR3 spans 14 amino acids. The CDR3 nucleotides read TGTGCCACCAGTGACGTTAAGGGGGCAGATACGCAGTATTTT. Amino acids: CATSDVKGADTQYF.

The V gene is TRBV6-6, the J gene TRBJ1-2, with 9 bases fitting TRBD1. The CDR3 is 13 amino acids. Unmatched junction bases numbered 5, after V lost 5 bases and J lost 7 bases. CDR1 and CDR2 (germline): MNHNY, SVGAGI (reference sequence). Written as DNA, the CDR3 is TGTGCCAGCAGTCCGGGGACAGGGTCTGGCTACACCTTC. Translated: CASSPGTGSGYTF.

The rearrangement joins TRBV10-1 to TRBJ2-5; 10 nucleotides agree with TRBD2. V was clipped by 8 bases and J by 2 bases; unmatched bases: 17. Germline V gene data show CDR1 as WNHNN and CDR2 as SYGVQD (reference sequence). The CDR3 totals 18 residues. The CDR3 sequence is CASPTFWASGSRQETQYF. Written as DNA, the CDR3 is TGCGCCAGCCCTACCTTTTGGGCTAGCGGGAGTCGGCAAGAGACCCAGTACTTC.

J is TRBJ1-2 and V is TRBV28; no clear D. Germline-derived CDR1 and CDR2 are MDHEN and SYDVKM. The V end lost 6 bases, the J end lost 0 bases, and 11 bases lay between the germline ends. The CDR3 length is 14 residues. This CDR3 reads CASRTHLANYGYTF. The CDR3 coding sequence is TGTGCCAGCAGGACTCACTTAGCTAACTATGGCTACACCTTC.

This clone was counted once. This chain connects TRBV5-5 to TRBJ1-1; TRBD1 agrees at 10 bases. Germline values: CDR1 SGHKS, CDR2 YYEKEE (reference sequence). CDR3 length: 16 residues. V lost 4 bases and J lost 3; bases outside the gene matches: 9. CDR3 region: CASSAGQGLIYTEAFF. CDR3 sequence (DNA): TGTGCCAGCAGCGCGGGACAGGGGCTCATATACACTGAAGCTTTCTTT.

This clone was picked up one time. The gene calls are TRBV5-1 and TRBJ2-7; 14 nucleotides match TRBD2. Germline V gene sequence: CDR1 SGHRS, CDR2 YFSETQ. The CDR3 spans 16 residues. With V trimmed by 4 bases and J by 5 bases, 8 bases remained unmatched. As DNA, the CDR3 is TGCGCCAGCAGCCCGACTAGCGGGAGGGCCGTCCACGAGCAGTACTTC. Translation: CASSPTSGRAVHEQYF.

DNA for the CDR3: TGTGCCAGGCTGGAATCGACAGGGAAACTGAATGGCTACACCTTC. Its protein product is CARLESTGKLNGYTF. V usage is TRBV30 and J usage is TRBJ1-2; 7 bases map to TRBD1. Germline V gene lookup returns CDR1 GTSNPN and CDR2 SVGIG (reference sequence). CDR3 length equals 15 residues. Trimming at V came to 8 bases and at J to 6 bases, leaving 18 bases not matched to a gene. Full variable domain (outside the CDR3, taken from reference TRBV30 and TRBJ1-2): SQTIHQWPATLVQPVGSPLSLECTVEGTSNPNLYWYRQAAGRGLQLLFYSVGIGQISSEVPQNLSASRPQDRQFILSSKKLLLSDSGFYLCARLESTGKLNGYTFGSGTRLTVV.